This passage covers 15 T cell receptor beta chains from one sample sequenced in a study of blood T cells in healthy people across ages. Alongside a J-beta primer mix, a sample-barcoded 5' primer served in a second PCR lasting about 7 to 12 cycles. TCRdb ran MiXCR on the 5' RACE reads and lists one entry per CDR3 protein. This table has around 990,000 distinct CDR3 sequences, under 30% appearing once. The same sample was also studied in work on T cells of mothers and their children.

Input material: blood. These receptor sequences come from a girl aged 2-9 years in good health.

V usage is TRBV9 and J usage is TRBJ2-3, with unresolved D. Trimming pared 0 bases from V and 0 bases from J, leaving 5 bases between. CDR1 is SGDLS and CDR2 is YYNGEE in the germline V gene. The length of the CDR3 is 14 residues. CDR3 amino acids: CASSVGFSTDTQYF. CDR3 sequence (DNA): TGTGCCAGCAGCGTAGGGTTTAGCACAGATACGCAGTATTTT.

This sequence joins TRBV14 and TRBJ2-1; D gene unclear. This CDR3 comprises 14 residues. The V gene lost 2 bases and the J gene lost 6 bases, with 11 bases spanning the gap. Germline V lookup: CDR1 SGHDN, CDR2 FVKESK. Here the CDR3 reads CASSQYGGVNEQFF. In DNA form, the CDR3 reads TGTGCCAGCAGCCAATACGGTGGGGTCAATGAGCAGTTCTTC.

This clonotype occurred a few times. The chain joins TRBV29-1 to TRBJ1-2; 9 nucleotides line up with TRBD1. This CDR3 comprises 12 residues. Unmatched junction bases numbered 8, after V lost 7 bases and J lost 8 bases. Germline assignment: CDR1 SQVTM and CDR2 ANQGSEA. The CDR3 loop reads CSAEGTGGGYTF. CDR3 DNA: TGCAGCGCCGAGGGCACAGGGGGCGGCTACACCTTC.

Only a few counts were recorded for this clonotype. This chain connects TRBV25-1 to TRBJ2-5; no clear D gene. CDR1 is MGHDK, CDR2 SYGVNS, per germline. The CDR3 runs to 12 residues. V was shortened by 3 bases and J by 7 bases, with 9 bases between the two germline ends. The CDR3 nucleotides read TGTGCCAGCAGTGATCCCCTTGGGACCCAGTACTTC. Protein sequence: CASSDPLGTQYF.

Worth noting for this clonotype: Just one base apart from a much larger clone, this may be a read error. The chain uses TRBV20-1 and TRBJ1-6, with D maybe TRBD1 (6 bases). Deletions cut 0 bases from V and 4 bases from J, with 19 bases between. The CDR3 totals 18 residues. Germline V lookup: CDR1 DFQATT, CDR2 SNEGSKA (reference sequence). The CDR3 bases are TGCAGTGCTAGAGAGGGTTTGGCAGGGGAGTCTTATAATTCACCCCTCCACTTT. Translated: CSAREGLAGESYNSPLHF.

This clonotype was seen more than once but under ten times. The rearrangement joins TRBV9 to TRBJ2-1, with D perhaps TRBD1 (6 bases). Trimming took off 3 bases at V and 7 bases at J, with 14 bases between the two ends. There are 14 residues in the CDR3. From germline, CDR1 is SGDLS and CDR2 YYNGEE. This CDR3 is CASSEQGLGNEQFF. The DNA of the CDR3 is TGTGCCAGCAGCGAACAGGGTCTGGGTAATGAGCAGTTCTTC.

This clonotype came up a few times. The gene calls are TRBV20-1 and TRBJ2-3; D gene uncertain. This CDR3 has 16 residues. Deletions cut 2 bases from V and 0 bases from J, with 15 bases between. In germline, CDR1 is DFQATT, CDR2 SNEGSKA (reference sequence). The CDR3 DNA follows: TGCAGTGCTAGACCTAAAGTTTTCCAGAGCACAGATACGCAGTATTTT. This translates into CSARPKVFQSTDTQYF.

This clonotype has ten or more counts. V and J are TRBV5-4 and TRBJ2-3, with D unresolved. The CDR3 has 13 residues. Trimming removed 5 bases at V and 0 bases at J, with 7 bases between. The germline V gene has CDR1 SGHNT and CDR2 YYREEE (reference sequence). CDR3 protein: CASSAASTDTQYF. CDR3 DNA: TGTGCCAGCAGTGCGGCTAGCACAGATACGCAGTATTTT.

This clonotype was seen only a few times. The chain has TRBV11-3 and TRBJ2-5, with TRBD2 matching over 7 bases. V lost 5 bases to trimming and J lost 3 bases; unmatched junction nucleotides: 6. From germline, CDR1 is SGHNT and CDR2 YENEEA. The CDR3 runs to 14 residues. CDR3 in amino acids: CASSPVAGEETQYF. CDR3 sequence (DNA): TGTGCCAGCAGCCCGGTGGCGGGGGAAGAGACCCAGTACTTC.

This clonotype has only a few counts. An end of the junction differs from the germline gene, which may be a read error. The rearrangement uses TRBV6-2 or TRBV6-3 and TRBJ1-2, with D perhaps TRBD1 (5 bases). The CDR3 loop spans 14 amino acids. Germline CDR1 is MNHEY and CDR2 is SVGEGT. The CDR3 bases are TGTGCCGGCAGGAGGGGAGTTCTTAACTATGGCTACACCTTC. It encodes CAGRRGVLNYGYTF.

The chain has TRBV29-1 and TRBJ1-2; TRBD1 matches at 8 bases. V lost 8 bases, J lost 6 bases, and 11 bases stayed unmatched. The CDR3 runs to 13 residues. The germline gives CDR1 SQVTM, CDR2 ANQGSEA. CDR3 DNA sequence: TGCAGCACTTTCTCTACGGACAGGGATGGCTACACCTTC. It encodes CSTFSTDRDGYTF.

This clonotype has only a few counts. V gene TRBV18 combines with J gene TRBJ2-4, with D possibly being TRBD2 (6 bases). CDR1 is KGHSH and CDR2 is LQKENI in the germline V gene. The CDR3 has 14 residues. V lost 3 bases and J 5 bases, leaving 11 bases between the germline ends. CDR3 nucleotides: TGTGCCAGCTCACCCTCCGGACTACAAAACATTCAGTACTTC. Translating gives CASSPSGLQNIQYF.

The V call is TRBV5-1, the J call TRBJ2-1, with 9 nucleotides matching TRBD1. The length of the CDR3 is 15 residues. The germline V gene has CDR1 SGHRS and CDR2 YFSETQ. J was trimmed by 8 bases and V by 3 bases; bases with no gene match: 9. The CDR3 here is CASSYGQGIGDEQFF. CDR3 nucleotide sequence: TGCGCCAGCAGCTACGGACAGGGGATTGGGGATGAGCAGTTCTTC.

This clonotype was seen a handful of times. V and J are TRBV12-5 and TRBJ2-3; 8 bases match TRBD1. The CDR3 runs to 14 residues. The junction had 8 bases not matched to a gene; V was cut back by 0 bases and J by 12 bases. The germline gives CDR1 LGHNT, CDR2 FRNRAP. The CDR3 bases are TGTGCTAGTGGTTTGGTAGGATCGGGACAGGTACAGTATTTT. Encoded protein: CASGLVGSGQVQYF.

CDR3 nucleotide sequence: TGTGCCAGCAGACGATTTGAGGGAGGAATCCTGGACAATGAGCAGTTCTTC. Protein product: CASRRFEGGILDNEQFF. The chain recombines TRBV28 with TRBJ2-1; D may be TRBD2 (6 bases). CDR1 MDHEN and CDR2 SYDVKM come from the germline V gene. V was pared by 6 bases and J by 5 bases, with 23 bases between. The CDR3 has 17 residues.